A single T cell receptor beta chain is shown here with its context. The target antigen is unknown. These data originate in a study of cytotoxic CD8 clonotypes in ibrutinib-treated CLL. Across the whole study: Response samples were taken after a median around 11 months of treatment, range 6 to 36.

The CDR3 runs to 13 residues. Germline CDR1 and CDR2: MNHEY and SMNVEV (reference sequence). V was pared by 5 bases and J by 5 bases, with 3 bases of the junction left unmatched. Deep sequencing aimed at 1 in 200,000 to 1 in 1 million T cells' resolution. Clones were read by immunoSEQ multiplex PCR, and TCRdb kept only the in-frame ones, dropping some. The top ten hold 3% to 4% of the sample, which has some 130,000 clones, around four fifths seen once. Study-level points and caveats: Public clonotypes, found uncommonly, either contracted or stayed stable on treatment. Clonality went higher at ibrutinib response and then dropped back toward baseline at progression.

The TCR sequence derives from a human donor with chronic lymphocytic leukemia. The starting material was PBMCs, obtained after 24 months of ibrutinib treatment. The V and J genes are TRBV27 and TRBJ2-5; TRBD1 agrees at 9 bases. The CDR3 sequence is CASSVQGAETQYF. CDR3 DNA: TGTGCCAGCAGTGTACAGGGGGCTGAGACCCAGTACTTC.